The sequence of this T cell receptor beta chain was determined in a study of blood T cell repertoires in COVID-19. Turning to the study itself: Samples of COVID-19 (acute and convalescent) were obtained from the United States, Italy and Spain.

Some clones are missing from TCRdb's copy, which holds only in-frame ones; the method was immunoSEQ multiplex PCR. The sample holds more than 150,000 clones, approximately 80% seen once. Cohorts were assigned according to the clinical history that participants reported. The sequence was obtained from a man aged 55 to 70 who had been exposed to COVID-19. Source material: PBMCs or T cells enriched from blood (not recorded which).

DNA for the CDR3: TGTGCCAGCAGCTTTGCGGGGCAGAACACTGAAGCTTTCTTT. Its protein product is CASSFAGQNTEAFF. The chain uses TRBV7-8 and TRBJ1-1, with D possibly matching TRBD1 (5 bases). Germline V lookup: CDR1 SGHVS, CDR2 FQNEAQ. The ends were cut back, 3 bases at V and 1 base at J, with 9 bases in the middle. CDR3 length: 14 amino acids.